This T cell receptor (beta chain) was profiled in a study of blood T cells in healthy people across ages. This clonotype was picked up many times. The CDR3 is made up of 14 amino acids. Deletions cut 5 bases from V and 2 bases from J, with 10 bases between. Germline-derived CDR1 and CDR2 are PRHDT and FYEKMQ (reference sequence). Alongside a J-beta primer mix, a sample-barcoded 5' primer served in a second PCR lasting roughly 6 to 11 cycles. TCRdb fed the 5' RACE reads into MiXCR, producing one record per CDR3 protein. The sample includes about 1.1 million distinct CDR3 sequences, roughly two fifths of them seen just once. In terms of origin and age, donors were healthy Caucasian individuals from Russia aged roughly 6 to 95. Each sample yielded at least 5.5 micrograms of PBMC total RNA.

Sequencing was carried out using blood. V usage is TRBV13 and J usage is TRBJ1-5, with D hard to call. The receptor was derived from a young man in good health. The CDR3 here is CASSQSGGNQPQHF. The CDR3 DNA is TGTGCCAGCAGCCAGTCGGGCGGCAATCAGCCCCAGCATTTT.